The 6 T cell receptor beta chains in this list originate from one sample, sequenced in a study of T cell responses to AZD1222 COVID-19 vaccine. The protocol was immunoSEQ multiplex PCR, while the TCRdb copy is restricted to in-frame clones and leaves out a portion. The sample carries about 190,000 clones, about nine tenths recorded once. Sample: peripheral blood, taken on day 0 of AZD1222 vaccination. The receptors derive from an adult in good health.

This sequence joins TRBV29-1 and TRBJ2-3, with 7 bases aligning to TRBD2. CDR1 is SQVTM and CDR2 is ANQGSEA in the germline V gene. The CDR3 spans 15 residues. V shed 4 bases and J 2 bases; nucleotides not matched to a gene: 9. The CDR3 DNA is TGCAGCGTTGCAGCTCCGAGCGGGGCCACAGATACGCAGTATTTT. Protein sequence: CSVAAPSGATDTQYF.

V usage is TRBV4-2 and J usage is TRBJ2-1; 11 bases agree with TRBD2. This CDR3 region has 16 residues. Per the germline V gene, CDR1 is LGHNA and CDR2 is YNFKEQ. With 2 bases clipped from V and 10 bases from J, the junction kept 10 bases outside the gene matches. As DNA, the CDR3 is TGTGCCAGCAGCCAAAGCCCCGGGACTAGCGGCTTAGAGCAGTTCTTC. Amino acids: CASSQSPGTSGLEQFF.

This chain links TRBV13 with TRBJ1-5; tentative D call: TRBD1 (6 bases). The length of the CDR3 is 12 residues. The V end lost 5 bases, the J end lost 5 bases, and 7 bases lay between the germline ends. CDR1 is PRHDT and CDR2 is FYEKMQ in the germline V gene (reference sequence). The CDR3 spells CASSPGDQPQHF. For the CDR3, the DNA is TGTGCCAGCAGCCCAGGGGATCAGCCCCAGCATTTT.

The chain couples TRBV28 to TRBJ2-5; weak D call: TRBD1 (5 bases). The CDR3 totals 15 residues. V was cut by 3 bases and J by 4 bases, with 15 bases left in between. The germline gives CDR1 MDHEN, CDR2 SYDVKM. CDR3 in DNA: TGTGCCAGCAGTTTCTTTAAGGGGTTGGTAGAGACCCAGTACTTC. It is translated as CASSFFKGLVETQYF.

CDR3 bases: TGTGCCAGCAGCCAAGCGGGGGGGACAGATACGCAGTATTTT. Its translation is CASSQAGGTDTQYF. V is TRBV4-2 and J is TRBJ2-3; 8 positions match TRBD2. J lost 3 bases, V lost 1 base, and 0 bases had no gene match. The germline gives CDR1 LGHNA, CDR2 YNFKEQ. This CDR3 spans 14 amino acids.

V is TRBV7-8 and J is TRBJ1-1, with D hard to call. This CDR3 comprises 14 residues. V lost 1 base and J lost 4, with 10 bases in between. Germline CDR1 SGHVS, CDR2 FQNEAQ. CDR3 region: CASSLGTGTTEAFF. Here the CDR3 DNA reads TGTGCCAGCAGCTTAGGGACGGGAACCACTGAAGCTTTCTTT.